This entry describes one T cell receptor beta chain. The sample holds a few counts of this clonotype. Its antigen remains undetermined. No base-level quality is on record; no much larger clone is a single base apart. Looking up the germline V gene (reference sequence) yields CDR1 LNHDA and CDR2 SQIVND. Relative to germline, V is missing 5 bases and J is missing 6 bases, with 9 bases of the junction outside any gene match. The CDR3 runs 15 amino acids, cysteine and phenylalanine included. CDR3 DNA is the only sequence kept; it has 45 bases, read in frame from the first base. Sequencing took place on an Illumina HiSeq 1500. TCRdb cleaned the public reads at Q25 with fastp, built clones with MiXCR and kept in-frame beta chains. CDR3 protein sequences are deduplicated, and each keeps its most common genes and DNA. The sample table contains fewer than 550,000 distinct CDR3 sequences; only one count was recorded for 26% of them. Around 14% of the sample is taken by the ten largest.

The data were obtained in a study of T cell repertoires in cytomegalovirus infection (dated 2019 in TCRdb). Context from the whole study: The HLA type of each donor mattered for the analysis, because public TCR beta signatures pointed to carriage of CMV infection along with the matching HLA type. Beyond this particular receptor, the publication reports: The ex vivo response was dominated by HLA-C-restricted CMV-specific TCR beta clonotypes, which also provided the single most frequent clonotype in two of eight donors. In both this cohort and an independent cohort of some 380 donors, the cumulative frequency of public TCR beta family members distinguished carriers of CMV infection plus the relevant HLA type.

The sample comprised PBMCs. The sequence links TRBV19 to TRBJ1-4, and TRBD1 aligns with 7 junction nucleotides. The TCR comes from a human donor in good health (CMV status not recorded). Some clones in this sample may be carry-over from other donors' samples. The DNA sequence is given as TGTGCCAGTAGTCCTCTGGACAGGTTGGATGAAAAACTGTTTTTT. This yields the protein CASSPLDRLDEKLFF.